This T cell receptor beta chain was sequenced in a study of CD8+CD57+ T cells in acquired aplastic anemia. This clonotype was found many times. Its antigen is currently unknown. The template for TCR beta VDJ and CDR3 sequence profiling was genomic DNA. TCRdb recomputed calls from the reads with MiXCR, one row per CDR3 protein. Among just over 150,000 distinct CDR3 sequences listed, more than 40% were seen once. The study, taken as a whole, reports: Overlapping CD8+ CDR3 repertoires of patients and controls contained some 30 shared sequences.

Those patients picked for sequencing had displayed CD8+CD57+ cell expansion on flow cytometry. The specimen was sorted CD4+, CD8+, or CD8+CD57+ T cells (not recorded which) from PBMCs. The clonotype comes from a human donor with aplastic anemia.

CDR3 in amino acids: CASRGHRNTEAFF. CDR3 DNA sequence: TGTGCTAGTCGAGGACACCGGAACACTGAAGCTTTCTTT. The V gene is TRBV7-7, the J gene TRBJ1-1; D may be TRBD1 (5 bases). This CDR3 contains 13 residues. Germline-derived CDR1 and CDR2 are SSHAT and FNYEAQ (reference sequence).